Below are 32 T cell receptor beta chains sequenced from a single sample in a study of CD8 T cells in Susac syndrome. RNA amounts of roughly 0.5 to 1 ug underwent reverse transcription with random hexamers. TCRdb used MiXCR to reprocess the immunoSEQ multiplex PCR reads, holding one entry per CDR3 protein. The repertoire has about 94,000 distinct CDR3 sequences, 85% to 95% of them found once; the top ten carry roughly 0.3%. The sequenced material came from CD4+ T cells from PBMCs. Receptors were obtained from a human donor with Susac syndrome.

This rearrangement joins TRBV2 to TRBJ1-2; no reliable D call. This CDR3 spans 12 amino acids. V shed 7 bases and J shed 4 bases, with 10 bases lying between them. The germline V gene has CDR1 SNHLY and CDR2 FYNNEI. The CDR3 DNA reads as TGTGCCAGCACTTCCGGGTTCTATGGCTACACCTTC. This codes for CASTSGFYGYTF. The full variable domain, its missing parts supplied by reference TRBV2 and TRBJ1-2, is EPEVTQTPSHQVTQMGQEVILRCVPISNHLYFYWYRQILGQKVEFLVSFYNNEISEKSEIFDDQFSVERPDGSNFTLKIRSTKLEDSAMYFCASTSGFYGYTFGSGTRLTVV.

The chain uses TRBV20-1 and TRBJ2-1; no clear D gene. The germline V gene encodes CDR1 DFQATT and CDR2 SNEGSKA (reference sequence). V lost 5 bases, J lost 7 bases, and 12 bases lay in between. CDR3 size: 12 residues. The CDR3 reads CSALDRTNEQFF. For the CDR3, the DNA is TGCAGTGCTTTGGACCGGACGAATGAGCAGTTCTTC.

The chain joins TRBV10-3 to TRBJ2-3; TRBD1 aligns across 9 bases. The CDR3 is made up of 13 amino acids. The V and J ends lost 7 bases and 5 bases, in that order; junction bases with no gene match: 4. Per germline, CDR1 ENHRY and CDR2 SYGVKD. The CDR3 reads CAITRTGEDTQYF. CDR3 DNA sequence: TGTGCCATCACCAGGACAGGGGAAGATACGCAGTATTTT.

The chain has TRBV12-3 or TRBV12-4 and TRBJ1-5, with D possibly TRBD1 on 5 matching bases. The CDR3 length is 14 residues. With 3 bases removed from V and 2 bases from J, the gap between germline ends came to 8 bases. The CDR3 bases are TGTGCCAGCAGTTTGGGGGGTGGCAATCAGCCCCAGCATTTT. Its protein product is CASSLGGGNQPQHF.

The CDR3 spells CASSFIPDTQYF. In DNA, the CDR3 is TGTGCCAGCAGTTTTATTCCTGATACGCAGTATTTT. This chain connects TRBV7-9 to TRBJ2-3, with no clear D. The CDR3 contains 12 residues. The V end was cut by 6 bases, the J end by 6 bases, with 10 bases between. CDR1 and CDR2 (germline): SEHNR, FQNEAQ (reference sequence).

The V call is TRBV30, the J call TRBJ2-3; D unclear. The CDR3 runs 11 residues. Germline V gene sequence: CDR1 GTSNPN, CDR2 SVGIG (reference sequence). The V gene lost 3 bases and the J gene lost 5 bases, with 6 bases spanning the gap. The CDR3 DNA follows: TGTGCCTGGAGCACTGTAGATACGCAGTATTTT. Translating gives CAWSTVDTQYF.

The rearrangement joins TRBV7-3 to TRBJ2-2, with D possibly TRBD1 on 6 matching bases. Trimming removed 3 bases from V and 5 bases from J, with 16 bases in between. The CDR3 runs to 16 residues. CDR1 SGHTA and CDR2 FQGTGA come from the germline V gene. The CDR3: CASSFSGTQWTGELFF. In DNA form, the CDR3 reads TGTGCCAGCAGCTTCTCCGGGACACAGTGGACCGGGGAGCTGTTTTTT.

Written as DNA, the CDR3 is TGTGCCAGCTCACAATCCGGACAGGGAACAGAGCCCCAGCATTTT. It translates to CASSQSGQGTEPQHF. The chain joins TRBV18 to TRBJ1-5; the match to TRBD1 covers 8 bases. Unmatched junction bases numbered 10, after V lost 4 bases and J lost 8 bases. The CDR3 runs 15 residues. CDR1 KGHSH and CDR2 LQKENI come from the germline V gene.

V usage is TRBV7-8 and J usage is TRBJ1-5; possibly TRBD1 for D (6 bases). This CDR3 region has 15 residues. With 5 bases removed from V and 6 bases from J, the gap between germline ends came to 17 bases. Germline values: CDR1 SGHVS, CDR2 FQNEAQ. DNA of the CDR3: TGTGCCAGCAGCCAGCTAGGGGGGGGAAGTCAGCCCCAGCATTTT. It encodes CASSQLGGGSQPQHF.

The rearrangement links TRBV7-2 to TRBJ2-4; 7 positions agree with TRBD2. V lost 5 bases and J lost 5; bases outside the gene matches: 9. The length of the CDR3 is 15 residues. Germline V lookup: CDR1 SGHTA, CDR2 FQGNSA. CDR3 sequence reads: CASSLGGRGENIQYF. DNA of the CDR3: TGTGCCAGCAGCCTCGGGGGGAGGGGCGAAAACATTCAGTACTTC.

The V and J genes are TRBV27 and TRBJ2-5, with TRBD2 matching 7 bases. The germline gives CDR1 MNHEY, CDR2 SMNVEV (reference sequence). The CDR3 runs to 16 residues. The ends lost 4 bases at V and 6 bases at J; junction bases unmatched: 14. CDR3 sequence (DNA): TGTGCCAGCAGTTCACCTCTAGCGGACCCTTTAAAGACCCAGTACTTC. Residues: CASSSPLADPLKTQYF.

The CDR3 loop is CASSLRDNGEKLFF. The CDR3 DNA is TGCGCCAGCAGCCTACGGGACAATGGGGAAAAACTGTTTTTT. The chain couples TRBV4-1 to TRBJ1-4, with a tentative D call TRBD1 (6 bases). Germline lookup yields CDR1 MGHRA and CDR2 YSYEKL. Trimming stripped 4 bases from V and 8 bases from J, with 14 bases between. This CDR3 has 14 amino acids.

The chain couples TRBV28 to TRBJ1-4; possibly TRBD1 for D (6 bases). The CDR3 contains 15 residues. In germline, CDR1 is MDHEN, CDR2 SYDVKM. With 2 bases removed from V and 8 bases from J, the gap between germline ends came to 15 bases. CDR3 nucleotide sequence: TGTGCCAGCAGTTTACCCCCAGGGGAACGAGAAAAACTGTTTTTT. Translated: CASSLPPGEREKLFF. The whole variable domain, remainder taken from reference TRBV28 and TRBJ1-4, is DVKVTQSSRYLVKRTGEKVFLECVQDMDHENMFWYRQDPGLGLRLIYFSYDVKMKEKGDIPEGYSVSREKKERFSLILESASTNQTSMYLCASSLPPGEREKLFFGSGTQLSVL.

In nucleotides, the CDR3 is TGTGCCAGCTCACCACCTGGAAGGGAGACTGAAGCTTTCTTT. This encodes CASSPPGRETEAFF. The chain joins TRBV18 to TRBJ1-1; D remains ambiguous. Per germline, CDR1 KGHSH and CDR2 LQKENI. Trimming cost V 0 bases and J 5 bases, with 10 bases left between them. There are 14 residues in the CDR3. Full variable domain (missing parts from reference TRBV18 and TRBJ1-1): NAGVMQNPRHLVRRRGQEARLRCSPMKGHSHVYWYRQLPEEGLKFMVYLQKENIIDESGMPKERFSAEFPKEGPSILRIQQVVRGDSAAYFCASSPPGRETEAFFGQGTRLTVV.

The J gene is TRBJ2-3, the V gene TRBV4-1; 11 bases match TRBD2. Germline values: CDR1 MGHRA, CDR2 YSYEKL. CDR3 length: 15 residues. After removal of 11 bases from V and 4 bases from J, the junction contained 11 bases not matched to a gene. The CDR3 nucleotides are TGCGCCTCAAATAGCGGGGGGGAGGCCGCAGATACGCAGTATTTT. The encoded protein is CASNSGGEAADTQYF.

The chain is built from TRBV7-7 and TRBJ2-7; TRBD1 agrees at 10 bases. The CDR3 is 14 amino acids. After removal of 5 bases from V and 4 bases from J, the junction contained 5 bases not matched to a gene. Per germline, CDR1 SSHAT and CDR2 FNYEAQ (reference sequence). The CDR3 DNA follows: TGTGCCAGCAGCCCGGGACAGGGGTGGTACGAGCAGTACTTC. Protein product: CASSPGQGWYEQYF.

The chain uses TRBV12-3 or TRBV12-4 and TRBJ1-5, with 7 bases lining up with TRBD1. The CDR3 is 14 amino acids. The trim removed 3 bases at V and 7 bases at J, leaving 6 bases unmatched. CDR3 protein: CASSFQPQGQPQHF. The CDR3 region has the DNA TGTGCCAGCAGTTTCCAACCACAGGGGCAGCCCCAGCATTTT.

J is TRBJ1-2 and V is TRBV28; D gene ambiguous. Germline loops: CDR1 MDHEN, CDR2 SYDVKM. Trimming took 2 bases from V and 4 from J, leaving 8 bases between them. This CDR3 is built from 13 residues. The CDR3 coding sequence is TGTGCCAGCAGTTTAATGGTTTCCTATGGCTACACCTTC. As protein: CASSLMVSYGYTF.

This clonotype was counted only a few times. The V and J genes are TRBV27 and TRBJ1-1; D gene unclear. CDR1 is MNHEY, CDR2 SMNVEV, per germline (reference sequence). V dropped 2 bases and J dropped 0 bases, with 7 bases sitting between them. This CDR3 is 14 amino acids long. In DNA, the CDR3 is TGTGCCAGCAGTTTAAAGGGTATGAACACTGAAGCTTTCTTT. Protein sequence: CASSLKGMNTEAFF.

The J gene is TRBJ2-5, the V gene TRBV3-1; D tentatively reads TRBD1 or TRBD2 (5 bases each). In germline, CDR1 is LGHDT, CDR2 YNNKEL (reference sequence). CDR3 length: 15 amino acids. The V end lost 2 bases, the J end lost 5 bases, and 15 bases lay between the germline ends. Here the CDR3 DNA reads TGTGCCAGCAGCCAATTTCAGGGAAGCGGCGAGACCCAGTACTTC. Translating gives CASSQFQGSGETQYF.

The chain is built from TRBV11-2 and TRBJ2-1; TRBD2 matches 8 bases. J lost 4 bases, V lost 1 base, and 3 bases had no gene match. Germline CDR1 is SGHAT and CDR2 is FQNNGV. The CDR3 length is 15 residues. As DNA, the CDR3 is TGTGCCAGCAGCTTAGGCCGGGGGGGGTACAATGAGCAGTTCTTC. Translation: CASSLGRGGYNEQFF.

J is TRBJ2-7 and V is TRBV4-1, with D hard to call. Between the trimmed V and J ends, which lost 0 bases and 5 bases, there was a span of 17 bases. Germline V gene data show CDR1 as MGHRA and CDR2 as YSYEKL. CDR3 length: 16 amino acids. The CDR3 loop reads CASSQDLQRRFDEQYF. In nucleotides, the CDR3 is TGCGCCAGCAGCCAAGATTTACAGCGCCGCTTTGACGAGCAGTACTTC.

This chain links TRBV28 with TRBJ1-5; tentative D call: TRBD1 (5 bases). This CDR3 region has 15 residues. Trimming pared 5 bases from V and 1 base from J, leaving 12 bases between. CDR1 and CDR2 from the germline V gene are MDHEN and SYDVKM. CDR3 in amino acids: CASSPGRGSNQPQHF. Written as DNA, the CDR3 is TGTGCCAGCAGTCCCGGGAGGGGAAGCAATCAGCCCCAGCATTTT.

This chain links TRBV30 with TRBJ1-3; D unresolved. This CDR3 contains 16 residues. The V gene's germline CDR1 is GTSNPN and CDR2 SVGIG (reference sequence). V dropped 3 bases and J dropped 4 bases, with 19 bases sitting between them. In DNA, the CDR3 is TGTGCCTGGAGAGCCTGGGGTGGTACCCAAGGAAACACCATATATTTT. This translates into CAWRAWGGTQGNTIYF.

The genes are TRBV29-1 and TRBJ2-3; 9 bases line up with TRBD1. With V trimmed by 1 base and J by 3 bases, 5 bases remained unmatched. The CDR3 has 15 residues. Germline V gene sequence: CDR1 SQVTM, CDR2 ANQGSEA. The CDR3 loop is CSVEGDRARTDTQYF. CDR3 coding DNA: TGCAGCGTTGAAGGGGACAGGGCTAGGACAGATACGCAGTATTTT.

This chain uses TRBV3-1 with TRBJ2-1; 13 nucleotides match TRBD2. Trimming took 0 bases from V and 7 from J; bases not matched to a gene: 3. CDR1 and CDR2 from the germline V gene are LGHDT and YNNKEL (reference sequence). The CDR3 has 16 residues. The CDR3 reads CASSQELAGGWNEQFF. In nucleotides, the CDR3 is TGTGCCAGCAGCCAAGAACTAGCGGGGGGGTGGAATGAGCAGTTCTTC.

The chain has TRBV7-2 and TRBJ2-7; TRBD2 might be the D (6 bases). Trimming took 6 bases from V and 2 from J, leaving 17 bases between them. This CDR3 comprises 15 residues. CDR1 is SGHTA and CDR2 is FQGNSA in the germline V gene. The CDR3 reads CASRPAGSGTYEQYF. CDR3 bases: TGTGCCAGCAGGCCTGCGGGGTCGGGGACCTACGAGCAGTACTTC.

The rearrangement uses TRBV27 and TRBJ2-3; no clear D gene. Germline V gives CDR1 MNHEY, CDR2 SMNVEV (reference sequence). The CDR3 runs to 14 residues. Trimming pared 3 bases from V and 0 bases from J, leaving 7 bases between. The CDR3 loop is CASSFQSSTDTQYF. DNA for the CDR3: TGTGCCAGCAGTTTCCAATCTAGCACAGATACGCAGTATTTT.

This clonotype was seen a single time. This chain links TRBV20-1 with TRBJ1-2; weak D call: TRBD1 (5 bases). This CDR3 is 16 amino acids long. Trimming stripped 2 bases from V and 0 bases from J, with 16 bases between. CDR1 DFQATT and CDR2 SNEGSKA come from the germline V gene (reference sequence). CDR3 loop: CSARRFRGGTNYGYTF. DNA of the CDR3: TGCAGTGCTAGAAGGTTTCGCGGGGGGACTAACTATGGCTACACCTTC.

The chain links TRBV2 to TRBJ1-5, with D maybe TRBD1 (6 bases). In germline, CDR1 is SNHLY, CDR2 FYNNEI. This CDR3 region has 13 residues. V dropped 7 bases and J dropped 5 bases, with 12 bases sitting between them. CDR3 DNA: TGTGCCAGCACCAGGGGAGGAGATCAGCCCCAGCATTTT. Encoded protein: CASTRGGDQPQHF. Full variable domain (remainder filled in from reference TRBV2 and TRBJ1-5): EPEVTQTPSHQVTQMGQEVILRCVPISNHLYFYWYRQILGQKVEFLVSFYNNEISEKSEIFDDQFSVERPDGSNFTLKIRSTKLEDSAMYFCASTRGGDQPQHFGDGTRLSIL.

The chain combines TRBV10-3 with TRBJ2-5; unclear D gene. Between the trimmed V and J ends, which lost 0 bases and 7 bases, there was a span of 6 bases. This CDR3 spans 12 amino acids. Germline CDR1 and CDR2: ENHRY and SYGVKD. The CDR3, as DNA: TGTGCCATCAGTGAGTCCCAGTGGACCCAGTACTTC. Residues: CAISESQWTQYF.

The chain recombines TRBV6-5 with TRBJ1-6; no clear D. Germline CDR1 MNHEY, CDR2 SVGAGI. Trimming took 5 bases from V and 10 from J, leaving 12 bases between them. The CDR3 runs 13 residues. The CDR3 DNA sequence: TGTGCCAGCAGTCCCGGGATTCGGTCACCCCTCCACTTT. It yields the protein CASSPGIRSPLHF.